This T cell receptor (beta chain) was observed in a study of blood T cell repertoires in COVID-19 (dated by TCRdb to the early 2020s). As for the study more broadly: Collaborator samples came from the United States, Italy and Spain and covered acute and convalescent phases of COVID-19. The dataset comprised deeply sampled blood TCRbeta repertoires from subjects exposed to, actively infected with, or recovered from COVID-19. Nearly every sample came with metadata listing a de-identified subject ID, COVID-19 status, age in years and sex. Where HLA class I and class II types were available, the types were taken from metadata supplied by the sample provider, not from assay-based typing. The samples were drawn from two sources: the first 160 participants of the ongoing ImmuneRACE study, and 1,254 subjects contributed by 6 global collaborators. The material from the prospective study consisted of cDNA or gDNA derived from T cells, B-cell-depleted T cells, or PBMCs. The repertoires were released in a freely available public database meant as a resource for research on the immune response to SARS-CoV-2. What the research found in general, with its limitations: The quantity of clinical and demographic metadata differed by source and by participant and was supplied without curation.

The CDR3, from cysteine to phenylalanine, totals 14 residues. Only the CDR3 portion is preserved as DNA: 42 bases, with reading frame beginning at the first base. Trimming takes 4 bases from V and 6 bases from J, and the germline ends sit 15 bases apart. The germline V gene provides CDR1 MGHRA and CDR2 YSYEKL. TCRbeta CDR3 regions were amplified from genomic DNA using the immunoSEQ Assay, a bias-controlled multiplex PCR. Concerning the study's data processing: Within the assay, amplification of reference gene primers was used to estimate how many nucleated cells each sample contained. Sequence reads were collapsed and filtered to measure the absolute abundance of every unique TCRbeta CDR3 rearrangement. For each sample, productive Simpson clonality was calculated as the square root of Simpson's diversity index over productive rearrangements. TCRdb re-hosts the immuneACCESS table, in-frame sequences only. Its copies lack some clones; in the studies checked, an unresolved V gene accounts for under half of them, and the cause for the rest is not known. The DNA was the basis for D and trimming; V, J and clone size are from that table. The sample records 110,000 or so clones, around 90% of which are singletons. The biggest ten clones account for around 4.5% of the sample.

As to this clone: It has no known antigen specificity. No base qualities exist here, and no much larger clone lies one base off it.

Whole blood was collected in K2EDTA tubes by collaborating institutions according to the institutions' own protocols. For TCRbeta analysis, collaborators shipped samples as frozen whole blood, isolated PBMCs, or DNA extracted from either of those sample types. This clonotype was obtained from a woman aged 50 to 60 with acute or convalescent COVID-19. Material for sequencing was peripheral blood. Recombination joined TRBV4-1 with TRBJ1-2; the D gene is perhaps TRBD1, from 6 matching bases. The CDR3 is CASSRTRQVHGYTF. The nucleotide sequence is given as TGCGCCAGCAGCCGGACGAGACAGGTTCATGGCTACACCTTC.